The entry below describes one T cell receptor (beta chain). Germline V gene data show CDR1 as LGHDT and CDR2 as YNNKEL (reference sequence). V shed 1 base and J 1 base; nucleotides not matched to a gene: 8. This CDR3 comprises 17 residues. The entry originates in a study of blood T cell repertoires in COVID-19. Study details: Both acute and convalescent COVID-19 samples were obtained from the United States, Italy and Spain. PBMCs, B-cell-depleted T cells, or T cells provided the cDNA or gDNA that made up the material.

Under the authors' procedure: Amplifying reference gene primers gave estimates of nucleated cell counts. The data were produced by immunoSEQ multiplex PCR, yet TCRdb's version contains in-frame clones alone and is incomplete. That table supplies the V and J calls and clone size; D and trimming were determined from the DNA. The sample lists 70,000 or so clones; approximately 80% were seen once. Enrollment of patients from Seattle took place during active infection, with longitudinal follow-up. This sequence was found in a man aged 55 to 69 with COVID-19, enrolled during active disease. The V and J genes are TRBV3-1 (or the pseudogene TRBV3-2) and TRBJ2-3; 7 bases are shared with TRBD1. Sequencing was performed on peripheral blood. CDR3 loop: CASSQAGGGQGTDTQYF. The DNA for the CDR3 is TGTGCCAGCAGCCAAGCCGGAGGTGGACAGGGCACAGATACGCAGTATTTT.